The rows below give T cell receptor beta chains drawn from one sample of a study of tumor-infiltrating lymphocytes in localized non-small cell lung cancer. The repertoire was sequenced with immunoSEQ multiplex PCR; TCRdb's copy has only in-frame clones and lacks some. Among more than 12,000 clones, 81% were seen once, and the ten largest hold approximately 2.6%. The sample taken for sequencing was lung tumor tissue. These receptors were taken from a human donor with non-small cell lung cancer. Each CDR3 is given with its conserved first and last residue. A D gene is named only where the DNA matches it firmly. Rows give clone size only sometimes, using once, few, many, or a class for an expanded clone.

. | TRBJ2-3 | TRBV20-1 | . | TGCAGTGCTAGCTTTGGGGGTACGCAGTATTTT | CSASFGGTQYF
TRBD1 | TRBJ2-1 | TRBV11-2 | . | TGTGCCAGCAGTCCGCTTAGGGGGACAGCCTACAATGAGCAGTTCTTC | CASSPLRGTAYNEQFF
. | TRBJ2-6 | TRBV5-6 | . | TGTGCCAGCAGCTTGCAAGGCTCTGGGGCCAACGTCCTGACTTTC | CASSLQGSGANVLTF
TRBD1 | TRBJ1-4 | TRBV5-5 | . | TGTGCCAGCAGCTTGGAAACAGGGGGCAGAACTAATGAAAAACTGTTTTTT | CASSLETGGRTNEKLFF
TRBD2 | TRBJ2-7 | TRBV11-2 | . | TGTGCCAGCAGCTTCCCGCTAGCGGGGTACTACGAGCAGTACTTC | CASSFPLAGYYEQYF
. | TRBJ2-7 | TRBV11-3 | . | TGTGCCAGCAGCAGCCTTAGCAGGCTAAACTACGAGCAGTACTTC | CASSSLSRLNYEQYF
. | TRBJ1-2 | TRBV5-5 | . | TGTGCCAGCAGCTTGACAGAGATCTATGGCTACACCTTC | CASSLTEIYGYTF
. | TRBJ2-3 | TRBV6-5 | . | TGTGCCAGCACCCTCCGGGGCGGGGACGCGGGTACGCAGTATTTT | CASTLRGGDAGTQYF
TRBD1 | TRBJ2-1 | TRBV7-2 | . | TGTGCCAGCAGCTTCCGACAGGGGGCCGTTGAGCAGTTCTTC | CASSFRQGAVEQFF
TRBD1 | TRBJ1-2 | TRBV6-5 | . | TGTGCCAGCAGTACGGACAGGTCCTATGGCTACACCTTC | CASSTDRSYGYTF
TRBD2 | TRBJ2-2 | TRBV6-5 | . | TGTGCCAGCAGTTACGTAGCGGGAGGCAACACCGGGGAGCTGTTTTTT | CASSYVAGGNTGELFF
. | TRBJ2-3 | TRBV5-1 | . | TGCGCCAGCAGTAACCCCCGGGTCAGCACAGATACGCAGTATTTT | CASSNPRVSTDTQYF
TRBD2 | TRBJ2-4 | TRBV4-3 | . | TGCGCCAGCAGCCAGGGAGGGGAAACCTGGGACATTCAGTACTTC | CASSQGGETWDIQYF
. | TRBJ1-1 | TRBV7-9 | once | TGTGCCAGCAGCTTAGCGGGGAGGGACACTGAAGCTTTCTTT | CASSLAGRDTEAFF
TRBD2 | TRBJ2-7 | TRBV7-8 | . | TGTGCCAGCAGCTTATTGGTGCTTCCACCCACTAGGACTAGTCGCTACGAGCAGTACTTC | CASSLLVLPPTRTSRYEQYF
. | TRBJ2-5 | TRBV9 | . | TGTGCCAGCAGCACCTCAATCCAAGAGACCCAGTACTTC | CASSTSIQETQYF
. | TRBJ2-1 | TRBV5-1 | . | TGCGCCAGCAGCTGGGACAATGAGCAGTTCTTC | CASSWDNEQFF